This T cell receptor (beta chain) was identified in a study of T cell repertoires in cytomegalovirus infection. Overall study: Recently identified HLA-C-restricted and well-studied HLA-B-restricted CMV epitopes were used. Through public TCR beta signatures, both CMV infection and matching HLA type were indicated.

TCRdb ran MiXCR on the reads and lists one entry per CDR3 protein. This table holds roughly 46,000 distinct CDR3 sequences, approximately 19% found once. Study results and caveats: HLA-C-restricted CMV-specific TCR beta clonotypes were dominant in the ex vivo response.

The table lists this clonotype with a few counts. Its antigen is as yet unknown. The origin of this receptor is a human donor in good health (CMV status not recorded). Some clones in this sample may be carry-over from other donors' samples. Sample: CD8+ T cells from cultured PBMCs, taken from culture after CMV antigen stimulation.

The CDR3 protein is CASSQGWREVTDTQYF. For the CDR3, the DNA is TGCGCCAGCAGCCAAGGTTGGCGGGAGGTCACAGATACGCAGTATTTT. V and J are TRBV4-3 and TRBJ2-3, with 8 bases identical to TRBD2. Germline values: CDR1 LGHNA, CDR2 YSLEER. Unmatched junction bases numbered 5, after V lost 1 base and J lost 2 bases. The CDR3 covers 16 residues.